The clone carrying this T cell receptor (beta chain) came up a few times. The sample comes from a study of blood T cells in healthy people across ages. The people who gave samples were healthy Caucasians from Russia, aged roughly 6 to 90. CDR3 size: 15 residues. The V end lost 7 bases, the J end lost 2 bases, and 14 bases lay between the germline ends. Primed by a sample-barcoded 5' primer and a J-beta primer mix, a second PCR proceeded for 7 to 11 cycles. Every sample gave at least 2.5 million paired-end reads containing CDR3. TCRdb re-called the 5' RACE reads through MiXCR, storing one row per CDR3 protein. The profile shows more than 1.4 million distinct CDR3 sequences, roughly 45% of them singletons.

The V and J genes are TRBV12-3 or TRBV12-4 and TRBJ2-2, with D tentatively TRBD1 (5 bases). This receptor was taken from a woman between 18 and 29 years old in good health. The sample comprised blood. DNA for the CDR3: TGTGCCAGCAAAAAGGGGCAGGGAAACACCGGGGAGCTGTTTTTT. Amino acid sequence: CASKKGQGNTGELFF.